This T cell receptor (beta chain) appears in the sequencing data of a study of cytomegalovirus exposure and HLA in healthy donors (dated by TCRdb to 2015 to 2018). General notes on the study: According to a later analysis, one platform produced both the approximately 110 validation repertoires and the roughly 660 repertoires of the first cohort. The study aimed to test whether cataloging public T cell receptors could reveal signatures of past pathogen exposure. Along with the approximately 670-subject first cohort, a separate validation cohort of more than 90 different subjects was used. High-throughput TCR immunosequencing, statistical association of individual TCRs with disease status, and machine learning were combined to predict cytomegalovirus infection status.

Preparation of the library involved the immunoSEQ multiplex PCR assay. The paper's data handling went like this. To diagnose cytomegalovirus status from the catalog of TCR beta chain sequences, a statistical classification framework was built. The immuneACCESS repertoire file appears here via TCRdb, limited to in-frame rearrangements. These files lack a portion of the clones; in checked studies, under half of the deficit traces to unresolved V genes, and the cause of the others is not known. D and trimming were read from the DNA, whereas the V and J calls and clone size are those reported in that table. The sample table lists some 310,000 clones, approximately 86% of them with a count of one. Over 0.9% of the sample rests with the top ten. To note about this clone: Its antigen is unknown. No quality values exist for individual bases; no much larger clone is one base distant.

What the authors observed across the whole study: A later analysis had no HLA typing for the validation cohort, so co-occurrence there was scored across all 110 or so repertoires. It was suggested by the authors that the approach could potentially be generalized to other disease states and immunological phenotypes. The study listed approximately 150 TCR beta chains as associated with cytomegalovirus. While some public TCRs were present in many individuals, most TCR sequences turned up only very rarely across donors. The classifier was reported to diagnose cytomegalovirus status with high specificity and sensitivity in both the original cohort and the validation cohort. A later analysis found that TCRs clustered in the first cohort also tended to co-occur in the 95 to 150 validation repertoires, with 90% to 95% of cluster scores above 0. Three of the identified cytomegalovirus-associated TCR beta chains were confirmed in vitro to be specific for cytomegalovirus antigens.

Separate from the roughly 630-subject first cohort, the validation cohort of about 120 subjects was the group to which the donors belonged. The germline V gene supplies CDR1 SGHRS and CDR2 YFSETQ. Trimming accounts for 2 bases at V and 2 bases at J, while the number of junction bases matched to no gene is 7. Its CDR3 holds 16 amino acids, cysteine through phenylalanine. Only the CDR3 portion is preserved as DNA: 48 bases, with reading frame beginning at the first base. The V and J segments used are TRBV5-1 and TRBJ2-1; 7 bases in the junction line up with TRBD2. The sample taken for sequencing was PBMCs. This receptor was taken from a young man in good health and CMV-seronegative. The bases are TGCGCCAGCAGCTTCCAAGCGGGGTTAGCCTACAATGAGCAGTTCTTC. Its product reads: CASSFQAGLAYNEQFF.